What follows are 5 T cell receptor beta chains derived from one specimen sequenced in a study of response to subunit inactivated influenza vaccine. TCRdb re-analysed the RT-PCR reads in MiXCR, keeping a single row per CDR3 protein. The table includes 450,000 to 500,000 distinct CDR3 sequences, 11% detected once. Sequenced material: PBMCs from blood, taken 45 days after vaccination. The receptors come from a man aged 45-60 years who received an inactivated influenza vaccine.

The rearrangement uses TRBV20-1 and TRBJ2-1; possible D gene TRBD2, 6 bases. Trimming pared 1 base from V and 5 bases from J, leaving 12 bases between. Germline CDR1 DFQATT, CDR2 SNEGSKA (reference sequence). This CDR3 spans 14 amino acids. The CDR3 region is CSARVGSGHNEQFF. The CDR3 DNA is TGCAGTGCTAGAGTGGGTAGCGGTCACAATGAGCAGTTCTTC.

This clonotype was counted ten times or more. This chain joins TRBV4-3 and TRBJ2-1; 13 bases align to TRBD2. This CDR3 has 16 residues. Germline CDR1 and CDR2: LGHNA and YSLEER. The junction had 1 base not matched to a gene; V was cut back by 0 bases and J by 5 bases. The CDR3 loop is CASSQDGTSGNNEQFF. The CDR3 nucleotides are TGCGCCAGCAGCCAAGACGGGACTAGCGGGAACAATGAGCAGTTCTTC.

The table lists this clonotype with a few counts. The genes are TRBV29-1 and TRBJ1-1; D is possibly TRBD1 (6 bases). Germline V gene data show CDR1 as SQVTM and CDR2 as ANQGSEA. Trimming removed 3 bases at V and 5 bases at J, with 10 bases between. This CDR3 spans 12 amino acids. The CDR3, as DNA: TGCAGCGTTGACCAGGGGCCGACTGAAGCTTTCTTT. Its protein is CSVDQGPTEAFF.

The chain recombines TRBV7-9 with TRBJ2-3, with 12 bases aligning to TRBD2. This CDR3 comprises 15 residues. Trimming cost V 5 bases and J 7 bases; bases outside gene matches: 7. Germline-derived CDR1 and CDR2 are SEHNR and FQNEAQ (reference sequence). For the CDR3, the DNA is TGTGCCAGCAGCCCTAGACTAGCGGGAGAAAATACGCAGTATTTT. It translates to CASSPRLAGENTQYF.

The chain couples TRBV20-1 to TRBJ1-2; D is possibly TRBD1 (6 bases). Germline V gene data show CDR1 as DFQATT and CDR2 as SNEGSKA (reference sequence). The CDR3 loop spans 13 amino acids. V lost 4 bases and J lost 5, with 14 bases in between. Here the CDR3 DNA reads TGCAGTGCTATTGAACAGGGTCTGTATGGCTACACCTTC. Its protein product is CSAIEQGLYGYTF.